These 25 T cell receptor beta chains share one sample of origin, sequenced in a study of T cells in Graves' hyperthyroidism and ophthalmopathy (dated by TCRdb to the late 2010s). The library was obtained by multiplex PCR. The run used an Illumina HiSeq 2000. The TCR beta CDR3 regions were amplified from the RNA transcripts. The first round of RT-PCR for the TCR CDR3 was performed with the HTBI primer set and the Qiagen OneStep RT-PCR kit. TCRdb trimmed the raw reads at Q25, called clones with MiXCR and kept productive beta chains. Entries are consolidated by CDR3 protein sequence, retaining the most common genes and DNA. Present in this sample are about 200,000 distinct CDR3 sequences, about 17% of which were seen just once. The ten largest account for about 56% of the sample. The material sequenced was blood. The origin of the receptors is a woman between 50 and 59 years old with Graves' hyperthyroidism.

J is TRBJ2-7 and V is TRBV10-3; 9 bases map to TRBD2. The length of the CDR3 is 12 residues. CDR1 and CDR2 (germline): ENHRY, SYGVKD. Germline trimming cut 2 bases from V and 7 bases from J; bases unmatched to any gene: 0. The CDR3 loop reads CAISELAGEQYF. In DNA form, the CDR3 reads TGTGCCATCAGTGAGCTAGCGGGGGAGCAGTACTTC.

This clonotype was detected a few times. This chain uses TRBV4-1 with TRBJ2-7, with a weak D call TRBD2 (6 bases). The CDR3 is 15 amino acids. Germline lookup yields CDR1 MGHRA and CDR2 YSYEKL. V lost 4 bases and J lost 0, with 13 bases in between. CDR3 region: CASSPVGGTSYEQYF. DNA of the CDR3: TGCGCCAGCAGCCCTGTCGGGGGAACCTCCTACGAGCAGTACTTC.

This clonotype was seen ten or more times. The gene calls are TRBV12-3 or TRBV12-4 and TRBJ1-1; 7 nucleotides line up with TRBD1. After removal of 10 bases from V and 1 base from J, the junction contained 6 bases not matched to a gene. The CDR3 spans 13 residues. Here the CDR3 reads CAITQGGNTEAFF. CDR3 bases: TGTGCCATCACCCAGGGGGGGAACACTGAAGCTTTCTTT.

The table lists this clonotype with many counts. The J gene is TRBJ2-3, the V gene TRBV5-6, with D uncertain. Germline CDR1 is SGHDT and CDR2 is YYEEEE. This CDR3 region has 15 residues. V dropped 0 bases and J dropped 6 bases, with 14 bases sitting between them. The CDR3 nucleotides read TGTGCCAGCAGCTTGGGGGCAAGGAGTTACGATACGCAGTATTTT. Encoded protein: CASSLGARSYDTQYF.

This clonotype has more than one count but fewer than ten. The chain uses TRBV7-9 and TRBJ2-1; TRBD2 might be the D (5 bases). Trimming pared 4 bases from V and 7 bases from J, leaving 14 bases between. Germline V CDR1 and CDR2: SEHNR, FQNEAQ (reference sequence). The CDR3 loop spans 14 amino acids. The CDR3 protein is CASSSAGAENEQFF. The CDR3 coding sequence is TGTGCCAGCAGCTCAGCCGGAGCGGAAAATGAGCAGTTCTTC.

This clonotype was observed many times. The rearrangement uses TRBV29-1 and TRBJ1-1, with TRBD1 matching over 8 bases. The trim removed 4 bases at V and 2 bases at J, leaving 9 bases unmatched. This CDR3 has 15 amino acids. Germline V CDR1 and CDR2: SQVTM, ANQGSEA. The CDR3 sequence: CSVGLPGTGNTEAFF. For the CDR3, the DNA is TGCAGCGTTGGACTCCCCGGGACAGGAAACACTGAAGCTTTCTTT.

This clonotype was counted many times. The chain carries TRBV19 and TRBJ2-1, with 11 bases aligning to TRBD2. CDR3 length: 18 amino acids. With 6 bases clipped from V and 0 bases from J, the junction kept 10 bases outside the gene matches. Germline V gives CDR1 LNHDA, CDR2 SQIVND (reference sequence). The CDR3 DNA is TGTGCCAGTAGAGTAAGAAAGACTAGCGGGAACTCCTACAATGAGCAGTTCTTC. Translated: CASRVRKTSGNSYNEQFF.

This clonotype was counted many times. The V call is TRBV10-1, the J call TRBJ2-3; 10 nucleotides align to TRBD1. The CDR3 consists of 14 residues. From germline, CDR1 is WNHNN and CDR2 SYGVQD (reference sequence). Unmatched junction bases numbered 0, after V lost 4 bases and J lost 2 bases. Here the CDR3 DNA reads TGCGCCAGCAGTGGACAGGGGGCCACAGATACGCAGTATTTT. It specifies CASSGQGATDTQYF.

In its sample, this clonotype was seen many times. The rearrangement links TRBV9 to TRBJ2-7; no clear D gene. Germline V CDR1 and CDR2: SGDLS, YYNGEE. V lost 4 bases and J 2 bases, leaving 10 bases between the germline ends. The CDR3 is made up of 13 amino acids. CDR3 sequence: CASSLSPPYEQYF. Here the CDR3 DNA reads TGTGCCAGCAGCCTAAGCCCCCCCTACGAGCAGTACTTC.

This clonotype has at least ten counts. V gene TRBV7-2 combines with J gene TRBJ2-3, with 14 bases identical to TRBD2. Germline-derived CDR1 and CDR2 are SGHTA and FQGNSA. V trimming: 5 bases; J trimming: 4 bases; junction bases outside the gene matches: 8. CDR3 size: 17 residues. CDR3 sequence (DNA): TGTGCCAGCAGCCCCCGGGGACTAGCGGGAGTTGCAGATACGCAGTATTTT. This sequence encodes CASSPRGLAGVADTQYF.

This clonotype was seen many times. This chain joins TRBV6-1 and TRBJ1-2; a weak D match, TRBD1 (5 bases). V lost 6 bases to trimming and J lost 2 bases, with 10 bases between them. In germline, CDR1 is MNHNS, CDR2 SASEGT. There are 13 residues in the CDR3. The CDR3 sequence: CASRLRENYGYTF. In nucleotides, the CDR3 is TGTGCCAGCAGGCTCAGGGAGAACTATGGCTACACCTTC.

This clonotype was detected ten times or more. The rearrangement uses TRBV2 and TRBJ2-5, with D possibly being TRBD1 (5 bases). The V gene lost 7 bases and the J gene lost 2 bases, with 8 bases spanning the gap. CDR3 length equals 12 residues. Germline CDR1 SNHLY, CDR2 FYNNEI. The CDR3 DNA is TGTGCCAGCAATGCAGGGCAAGAGACCCAGTACTTC. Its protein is CASNAGQETQYF.

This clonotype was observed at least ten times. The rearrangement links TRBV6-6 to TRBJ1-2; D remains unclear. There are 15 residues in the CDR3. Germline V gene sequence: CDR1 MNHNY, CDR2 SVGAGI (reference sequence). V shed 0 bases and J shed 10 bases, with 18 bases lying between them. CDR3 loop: CASSYSPNFELSYTF. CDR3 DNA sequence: TGTGCCAGCAGTTACTCTCCTAACTTCGAGCTCTCCTACACCTTC.

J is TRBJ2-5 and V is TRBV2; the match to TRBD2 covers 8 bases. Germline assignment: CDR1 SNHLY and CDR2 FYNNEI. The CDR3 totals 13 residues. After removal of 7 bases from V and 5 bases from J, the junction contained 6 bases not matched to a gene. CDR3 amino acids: CASKDPGGETQYF. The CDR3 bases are TGTGCCAGCAAAGACCCGGGGGGGGAGACCCAGTACTTC.

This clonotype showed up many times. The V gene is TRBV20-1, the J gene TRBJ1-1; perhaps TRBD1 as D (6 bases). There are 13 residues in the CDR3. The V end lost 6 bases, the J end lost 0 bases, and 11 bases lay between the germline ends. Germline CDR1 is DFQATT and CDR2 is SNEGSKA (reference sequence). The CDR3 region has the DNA TGCAGTGCCGGGACACTGATGAACACTGAAGCTTTCTTT. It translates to CSAGTLMNTEAFF.

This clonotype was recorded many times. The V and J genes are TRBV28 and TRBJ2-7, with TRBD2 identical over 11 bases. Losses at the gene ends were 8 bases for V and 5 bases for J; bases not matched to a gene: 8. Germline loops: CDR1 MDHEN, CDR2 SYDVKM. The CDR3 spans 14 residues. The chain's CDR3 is CASGIAGGINEQYF. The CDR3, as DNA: TGTGCCAGCGGGATAGCGGGAGGGATCAACGAGCAGTACTTC.

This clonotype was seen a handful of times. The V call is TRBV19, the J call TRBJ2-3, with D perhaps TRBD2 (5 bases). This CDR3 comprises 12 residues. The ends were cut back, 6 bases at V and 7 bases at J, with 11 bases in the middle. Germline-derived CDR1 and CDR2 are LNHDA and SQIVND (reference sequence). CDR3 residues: CASRGLHNTQYF. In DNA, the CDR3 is TGTGCCAGTAGAGGACTTCACAATACGCAGTATTTT.

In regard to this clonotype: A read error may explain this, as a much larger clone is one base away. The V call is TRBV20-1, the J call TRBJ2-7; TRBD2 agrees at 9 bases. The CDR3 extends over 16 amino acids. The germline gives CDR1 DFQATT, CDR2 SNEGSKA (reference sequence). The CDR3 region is CSSRALHGGRDYEQYF. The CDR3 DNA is TGCAGTTCTAGGGCCCTCCATGGCGGGAGGGACTACGAGCAGTACTTC.

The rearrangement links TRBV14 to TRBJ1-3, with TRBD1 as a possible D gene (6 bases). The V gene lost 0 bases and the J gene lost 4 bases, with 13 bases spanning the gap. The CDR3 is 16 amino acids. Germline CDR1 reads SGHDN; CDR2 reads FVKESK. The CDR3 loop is CASSQDWQGLGNTIYF. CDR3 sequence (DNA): TGTGCCAGCAGCCAAGATTGGCAGGGGTTGGGAAACACCATATATTTT.

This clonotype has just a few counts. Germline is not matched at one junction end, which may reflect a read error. The CDR3 DNA follows: TGCGCCAGCAGCATAGGACAGGGAAGCGATAATTCACCCCTCCACTTC. Translated: CASSIGQGSDNSPLHF. The gene calls are TRBV5-1 and TRBJ1-6; 8 bases agree with TRBD1. The CDR3 covers 16 residues. Germline values: CDR1 SGHRS, CDR2 YFSETQ.

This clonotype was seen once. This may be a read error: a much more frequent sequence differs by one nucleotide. The CDR3 region is CASSQLDRSYNEQYF. In nucleotides, the CDR3 is TGTGCCAGCAGCCAACTAGACCGCTCCTACAATGAGCAGTACTTC. The genes are TRBV14 and TRBJ2-1; D unclear. The tail of the sequence fits TRBJ2-7 better, so the J call may be wrong. CDR3 length equals 15 residues. Germline V gene data show CDR1 as SGHDN and CDR2 as FVKESK.

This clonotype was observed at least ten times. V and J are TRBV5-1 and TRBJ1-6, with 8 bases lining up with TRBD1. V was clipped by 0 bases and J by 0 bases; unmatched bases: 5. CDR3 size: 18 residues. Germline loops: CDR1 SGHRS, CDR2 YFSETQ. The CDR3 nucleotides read TGCGCCAGCAGCTTGGCCGGACAGGGATCCTCCTATAATTCACCCCTCCACTTT. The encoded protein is CASSLAGQGSSYNSPLHF.

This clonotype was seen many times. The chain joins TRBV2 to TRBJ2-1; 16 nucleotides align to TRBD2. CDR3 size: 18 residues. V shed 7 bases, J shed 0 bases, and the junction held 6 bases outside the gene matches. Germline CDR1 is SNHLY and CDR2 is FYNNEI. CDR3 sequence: CASNPGLAGGFSYNEQFF. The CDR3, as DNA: TGTGCCAGCAACCCGGGACTAGCGGGAGGGTTCTCCTACAATGAGCAGTTCTTC.

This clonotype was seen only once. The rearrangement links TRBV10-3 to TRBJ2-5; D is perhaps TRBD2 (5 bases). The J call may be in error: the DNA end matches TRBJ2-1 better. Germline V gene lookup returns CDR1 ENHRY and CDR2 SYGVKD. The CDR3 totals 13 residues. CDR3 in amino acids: CAISGELGETQFF. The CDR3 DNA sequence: TGTGCCATCAGTGGGGAACTAGGAGAGACCCAGTTCTTC.

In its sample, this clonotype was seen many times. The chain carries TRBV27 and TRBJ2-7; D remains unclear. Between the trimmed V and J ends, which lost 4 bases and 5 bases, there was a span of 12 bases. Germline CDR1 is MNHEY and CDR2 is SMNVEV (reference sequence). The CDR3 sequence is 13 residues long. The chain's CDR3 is CASSSAGPDEQYF. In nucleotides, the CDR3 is TGTGCCAGCAGTTCGGCAGGACCGGACGAGCAGTACTTC.